This T cell receptor (beta chain) was recorded in a study of T cells in Graves' hyperthyroidism and ophthalmopathy. This CDR3 spans 15 amino acids. The germline V gene has CDR1 SEHNR and CDR2 FQNEAQ (reference sequence). V dropped 5 bases and J dropped 4; count of bases not matched to a gene: 8. General study points: A 13 V-J signature model discriminated ophthalmopathy versus stable hyperthyroidism. The blood repertoire included most of the expanded thyroid clonotypes above 0.001.

Patients showing uncontrolled infection, other autoimmune disease, pregnancy or lactation were ineligible. Orbital computed tomography, thyroid ultrasound, serum thyroxine and TRAb, and clinical symptoms together informed the diagnoses. The TCR beta CDR3 regions underwent amplification using RNA transcripts as the source. In the first-round RT-PCR of the TCR CDR3, the HTBI primer set was used. TCRdb processed the multiplex PCR reads anew with MiXCR; each CDR3 protein has one entry. The table has hundreds of thousands of distinct CDR3 sequences, roughly 45% seen once. About this clonotype itself: Its antigen is currently unknown.

Sequencing was carried out using peripheral blood or thyroid tissue (not recorded which). The clonotype originates from an adult man with Graves' disease, either hyperthyroidism or ophthalmopathy (not recorded which). V and J are TRBV7-9 and TRBJ2-5; TRBD1 agrees at 9 bases. The CDR3 DNA reads as TGTGCCAGCAGCCTACACGGGACAGGGAGAGAGACCCAGTACTTC. It encodes CASSLHGTGRETQYF.